This TCR beta chain was documented in a study of cytomegalovirus exposure and HLA in healthy donors (dated by TCRdb to between 2016 and 2019). Turning to the overall study: In an earlier analysis of some 610 of the donors, roughly 300 Gb of sequence data and 117 million unique TCR beta sequences from about 179 million T cells were reported. Rather than drawing on any new phenotypic data, the later analysis identified candidate immune exposures from TCR beta sequences and the way those sequences occurred across donors. Every repertoire in the discovery cohort had been generated on one and the same sequencing platform. Approximately 310 gigabases of sequencing data and approximately 85 million unique TCR sequences were included in an early release covering 550 to 800 HLA-typed donors. On average, about 200,000 unique TCR beta nucleotide sequences were sequenced per donor among a few hundred genotyped donors of the cohort, with roughly 18% of those sequences being non-productive. The study was designed to test whether signatures of past pathogen exposure could be identified by cataloging public T cell receptors. Class I and class II HLA loci were covered by the typing at four-digit resolution. A later genetic analysis took genome-wide SNP genotypes for about 65% of the 666 donors and used that subset as a discovery cohort. Using immunosequencing, the study profiled T cell repertoires from 550 to 750 subjects and related those repertoires to cytomegalovirus serostatus. High-throughput TCR immunosequencing, statistical association of individual TCRs with disease status, and machine learning were combined to predict cytomegalovirus infection status. Typing coverage varied by locus: roughly 620-640 donors for A, B, C, DRB1 and DQB1; more than 500 for DQA1; 606 for DPA1; roughly 470 for DPB1. Among the approximately 400 genotyped donors, approximately 82% belonged to the genetic ancestry cluster associated with self-reported Caucasian donors. A later analysis re-examined previously published TCR beta repertoires from more than 550 donors and added high-resolution HLA genotyping to investigate patterns of TCR occurrence. An earlier analysis of approximately 580 of the donors used high-throughput TCR beta sequencing to judge whether each TCR beta V gene segment behaved as functional or pseudogenic. Several DR-DQ haplotypes were treated as single units for association and clustering because of strong linkage in the cohort. Along with the roughly 610-subject first cohort, a separate validation cohort of over 90 different subjects was used. Donor age, sex, ethnicity and CMV serostatus were compiled alongside the repertoire data.

In the case of this clone: Which antigen it targets is not known. It has no much larger one-base neighbor in the sample; base qualities were not kept.

Results and caveats for the whole study, not just this receptor: Broadly in line with IMGT annotations, most TCR beta V segments showed up in productive rearrangements about 87% or about 30% of the time in an earlier analysis of 450 to 600 of the donors. A further reported finding was that TCR beta sequences accurately predicted the HLA-A and HLA-B alleles for most subjects in the first cohort. In both the original and validation cohorts, the classifier was reported to diagnose cytomegalovirus status with high specificity and sensitivity. Only TCR beta chains were sequenced in this cohort, and the absence of alpha or paired-chain data limited detectable features. A later genetic analysis reported fewer N-insertions in productive TCRs among donors in an Asian-associated ancestry cluster than the approximately 670-donor mean. For the cohort, immune exposure information was limited to CMV serostatus. Some IMGT-functional V segments, including TRBV6-2 and TRBV6-3, could not be distinguished by the 87-base-pair reads and were therefore excluded. Most TCR sequences were seen in very few donors, while some public TCRs were found in many individuals. According to a later analysis, most CMV-associated TCR beta chains appeared to be HLA-restricted, and the HLA associations seemed to be driven largely by CMV exposure. Because HLA typing was missing for some donors at each locus, association tests included only the typed subset. According to a later analysis, parvovirus B19, influenza, CMV and Epstein-Barr virus appeared linked to several top co-occurrence clusters. Presence/absence analyses assumed roughly uniform sequencing depth across donors, an assumption that may not hold. A cluster of highly shared sequence variants was judged likely to represent a technical artifact of the sequencing pipeline. Specific HLA alleles were associated with more than 15,000 TCR beta sequences at a false discovery rate of 0.05 in a later analysis. In a later genetic analysis, a missense DCLRE1C variant was associated with V-gene and J-gene trimming of TCR beta chains, and the association was replicated in an independent cohort. It was suggested by the authors that the approach could potentially be generalized to other disease states and immunological phenotypes. A few of the identified cytomegalovirus-associated TCR beta chains were confirmed in vitro to be specific for cytomegalovirus antigens. Correlated functional status among segregating V segments might reflect linkage disequilibrium, but an unknown experimental factor could not be ruled out. A later analysis found that HLA-associated TCR beta chains were more clonally expanded and had lower generation probabilities than equally common non-associated chains. Because counts were too low, roughly 18 rarely observed V segments, including chromosome 9 orphons, were left out of the earlier analysis of roughly 600 of the donors. When HLA alleles, especially DR and DQ, strongly co-occurred, TCR associations were difficult to assign to individual alleles. A total of some 180 TCR beta chains were listed by the study as associated with cytomegalovirus. According to a later analysis, TCR association rates differed among HLA loci, with DRB1 alleles showing the most associated TCRs and HLA-C alleles showing the fewest.

The method was the immunoSEQ multiplex PCR assay. For the multiplex PCR, a mixture combining 60 forward primers for TCR Vbeta segments and 13 reverse primers for TCR Jbeta segments was used. Amplification of the CDR3 region of rearranged TCR beta genes was performed with a multiplex PCR assay on genomic DNA. The Illumina HiSeq System was used to sequence the amplified TCR beta libraries as 87-base-pair reads. The study's own analysis went as follows. A later analysis counted about 80 million unique TCR beta chains across the 666 repertoires, and roughly 9.9 million of these chains were shared by at least two donors. To remove PCR and sequencing errors, raw reads were error-corrected and collapsed into unique sequences using a nearest-neighbor algorithm that merged closely related sequences. V, D and J gene segments were assigned by aligning CDR3 sequences to IMGT reference sequences. For a sequence to be retained, at least a six-nucleotide match to both a V gene segment and a J gene segment was required. Rearrangements were called productive when the CDR3 lacked stop codons and stayed in frame with V and J; all others were non-productive. CDR3 was defined according to IMGT convention as the region running from the second conserved V-encoded cysteine to the conserved J-encoded phenylalanine. In an earlier analysis of roughly 580 of the donors, sequences lacking an unambiguous match to a single V gene segment were excluded. In an earlier analysis of 450 to 700 of the donors, V segments were called functional above 56.7% productive rearrangements and were called segregating when the between-donor standard deviation exceeded 5%. A statistical classification framework was built to diagnose cytomegalovirus status from the catalog of TCR beta chain sequences. A later analysis assigned V and J genes by comparing TCR nucleotide sequences with IMGT/GENE-DB human TR gene sequences. A later analysis assigned CDR3 sequences and most-parsimonious VDJ recombination scenarios with the TCRdist pipeline. A later analysis defined each TCR beta chain by its CDR3 amino acid sequence plus V-gene family, and excluded reads lacking a unique V-gene family. To address suspected cross-contamination and a sequencing artifact, a later analysis removed around 590 highly shared, low-generation-probability nucleotide sequences. In a later analysis, a clonal expansion index was calculated for each public chain from normalized within-repertoire ranks of inferred template counts. In a later analysis, generation probabilities were computed with a VDJ recombination model fitted to out-of-frame rearrangements, and the resulting probabilities were checked against IGoR. In a later analysis, hypergeometric tests were used to score TCR-TCR, TCR-HLA and TCR-CMV co-occurrence, with a repertoire-size bias correction applied to TCR pairs. In a later analysis, false discovery rates were estimated by permuting HLA or CMV assignments 20 times. In a later analysis, co-occurring TCRs were grouped with DBSCAN, and TCRdist sequence similarity was added when clustering was performed within HLA-allele-positive subsets. Repertoires with fewer than 30,000 or more than 120,000 public chains, plus five repertoires with anomalous nucleotide sharing, were excluded from co-occurrence clustering. Drawn from immuneACCESS, this table holds only the in-frame rearrangements with V and J called that TCRdb kept. Clones are partly lost; checked studies trace under half to an unresolved V gene and leave the rest unexplained. V and J calls and clone size are given by that table; D and trimming were obtained from the DNA. For this sample the table gives roughly 200,000 clones, of which less than 85% were detected only once. The ten largest clones take up 1.5% to 1.7% of the sample.

In total, approximately 700 healthy bone marrow donors made up the cohort. At the time of sampling, every cohort member was nominally healthy, though immune exposures that went unrecorded were likely present. The donor tested CMV seropositive and was one of the 289 seropositive cohort members. Every donor gave a peripheral blood sample, and the peripheral blood mononuclear cells from that sample were used for TCR beta sequencing. The Qiagen DNeasy Blood Extraction Kit was used to extract genomic DNA from the blood cell samples. The CDR3 has 16 amino acids, counting the end cysteine and phenylalanine. This entry keeps only the CDR3 DNA: 48 bases, framed from base 1. CDR1 and CDR2 (LGHNT, FRNRAP) derive from the germline V gene. V and J lose 1 base and 6 bases, and a span of 16 bases separates them.

Input material: PBMCs. The rearranged chain carries TRBV12-5 and TRBJ2-1; TRBD2 might be the D gene, on 7 matching bases. This TCR came from a girl aged 5-17 years in good health and CMV-seropositive. CDR3 sequence: CASGLATGGVPNEQFF. In nucleotides, the sequence is TGTGCTAGTGGTTTGGCCACGGGGGGCGTCCCCAATGAGCAGTTCTTC.